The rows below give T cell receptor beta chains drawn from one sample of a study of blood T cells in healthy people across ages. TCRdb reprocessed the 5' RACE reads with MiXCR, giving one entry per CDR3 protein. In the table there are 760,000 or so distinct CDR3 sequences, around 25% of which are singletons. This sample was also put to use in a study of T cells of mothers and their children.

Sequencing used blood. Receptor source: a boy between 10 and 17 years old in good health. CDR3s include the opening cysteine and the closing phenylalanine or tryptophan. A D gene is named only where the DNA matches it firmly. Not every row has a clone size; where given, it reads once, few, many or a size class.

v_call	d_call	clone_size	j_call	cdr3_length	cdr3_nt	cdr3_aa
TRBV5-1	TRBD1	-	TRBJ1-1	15	TGCGCCAGCAGCGCGGGACAGGAGCTGAACACTGAAGCTTTCTTT	CASSAGQELNTEAFF
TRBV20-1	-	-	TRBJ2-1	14	TGCAGTGCTAGATCCCTAGCAGTCTACAATGAGCAGTTCTTC	CSARSLAVYNEQFF
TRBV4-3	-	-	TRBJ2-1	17	TGCGCCAGCAGCCAAGATTCTACGGCGGGGCTATACAATGAGCAGTTCTTC	CASSQDSTAGLYNEQFF
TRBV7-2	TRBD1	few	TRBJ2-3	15	TGTGCCAGCAGCTCCAGGGGGTTCGGGGCAGATACGCAGTATTTT	CASSSRGFGADTQYF
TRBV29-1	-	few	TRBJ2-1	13	TGCAGCGTTGTAGGGCGGGCAAACAATGAGCAGTTCTTC	CSVVGRANNEQFF
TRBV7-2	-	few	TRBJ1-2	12	TGTGCCAGCAGTACAGACCTGTATGGCTACACCTTC	CASSTDLYGYTF
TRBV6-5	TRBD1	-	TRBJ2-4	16	TGTGCCAGCAGTTCACCGGGACAGGCACTGGAAAACATTCAGTACTTC	CASSSPGQALENIQYF
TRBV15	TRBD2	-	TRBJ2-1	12	TGTGCCACCAGCGAAGCGGGAGATGAGCAGTTCTTC	CATSEAGDEQFF
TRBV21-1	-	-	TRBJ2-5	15	TGTGCCAGCAGCAAGTCCGGGACAGGGGAAGAGACCCAGTACTTC	CASSKSGTGEETQYF
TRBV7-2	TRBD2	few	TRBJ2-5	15	TGTGCCAGCAGCCACGTAGCGGGCCACCAAGAGACCCAGTACTTC	CASSHVAGHQETQYF
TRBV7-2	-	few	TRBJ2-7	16	TGTGCCAGCAGCTTAGACGAGTGGGCAGCTTCCTACGAGCAGTACTTC	CASSLDEWAASYEQYF
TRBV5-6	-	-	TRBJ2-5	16	TGTGCCAGCAGCTCCGCCGGGGACGTACACCAAGAGACCCAGTACTTC	CASSSAGDVHQETQYF
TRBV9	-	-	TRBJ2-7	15	TGTGCCAGCAGCGTAGGAAGGCGGGCAGGTACCGAGCAGTACTTC	CASSVGRRAGTEQYF
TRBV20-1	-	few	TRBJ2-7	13	TGCAGTGCTAGAGATCGGGGCTTCTACGAGCAGTACTTC	CSARDRGFYEQYF
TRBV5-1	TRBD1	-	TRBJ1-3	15	TGCGCCAGCAGCGAGCAGGGGGCTAATGGAAACACCATATATTTT	CASSEQGANGNTIYF
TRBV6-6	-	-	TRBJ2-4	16	TGTGCCAGCAGTTACTCGGAGAGCCTAGCCAAAAACATTCAGTACTTC	CASSYSESLAKNIQYF
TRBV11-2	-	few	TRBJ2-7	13	TGTGCCAGCAGCTCGTCACTTAACTACGAGCAGTACTTC	CASSSSLNYEQYF
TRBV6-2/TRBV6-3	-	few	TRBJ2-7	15	TGTGCCAGCAGTTTTCCGGCAGGGATTGACTACGAGCAGTACTTC	CASSFPAGIDYEQYF
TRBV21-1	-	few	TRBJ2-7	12	TGTGCCCTGACAGGGGGGACCTACGAGCAGTACTTC	CALTGGTYEQYF
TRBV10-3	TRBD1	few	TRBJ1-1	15	TGTGCCATCAGTGTCATTAGGGACAGGGAAACTGAAGCTTTCTTT	CAISVIRDRETEAFF
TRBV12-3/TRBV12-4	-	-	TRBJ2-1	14	TGTGCCAGCAGTACCGGACTGGCTCGTAATGAGCAGTTCTTC	CASSTGLARNEQFF
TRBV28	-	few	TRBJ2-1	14	TGTGCCAGCAGTTTCTCACCCCTAGCGAATGAGCAGTTCTTC	CASSFSPLANEQFF
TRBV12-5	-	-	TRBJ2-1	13	TGTGCTAGTGGTTTGAAAGGTTACAATGAGCAGTTCTTC	CASGLKGYNEQFF
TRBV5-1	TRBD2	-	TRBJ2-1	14	TGCGCCAGCAGCCTTCTGGGGGAGGGTAGTGAGCAGTTCTTC	CASSLLGEGSEQFF
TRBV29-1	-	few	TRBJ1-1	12	TGCAGCGCCAACAGGGATATCACTGAAGCTTTCTTT	CSANRDITEAFF
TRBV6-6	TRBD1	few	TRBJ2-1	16	TGTGCCAGCACTCCGGGACAGGTTATTTCGCTCGGCGAGCAGTTCTTC	CASTPGQVISLGEQFF
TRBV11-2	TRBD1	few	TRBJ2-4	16	TGTGCCAGCAGCTCACCGCCCGGACAGGAAAAAAACATTCAGTACTTC	CASSSPPGQEKNIQYF
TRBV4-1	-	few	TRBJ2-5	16	TGCGCCAGCAGCCAAGATGAGAGGGTTTTGGAGGAGACCCAGTACTTC	CASSQDERVLEETQYF
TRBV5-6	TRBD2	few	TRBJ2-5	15	TGTGCCAGCAGCTACACCGGACTAGCTAAAGAGACCCAGTACTTC	CASSYTGLAKETQYF
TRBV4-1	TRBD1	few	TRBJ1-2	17	TGCGCCAGCAGCCAACCCCTTGGGACAGGGATTAACTATGGCTACACCTTC	CASSQPLGTGINYGYTF
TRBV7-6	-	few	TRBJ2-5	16	TGTGCCAGCAGCTTAGTAAGGACTGGGGGCCAAGAGACCCAGTACTTC	CASSLVRTGGQETQYF
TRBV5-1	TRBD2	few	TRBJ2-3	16	TGCGCCAGCAGCCCGGGACTAGCGGTCACCACAGATACGCAGTATTTT	CASSPGLAVTTDTQYF
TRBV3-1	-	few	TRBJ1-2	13	TGTGCCAGCAGCCAGGTAGAGCACTATGGCTACACCTTC	CASSQVEHYGYTF
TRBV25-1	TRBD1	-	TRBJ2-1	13	TGTGCCAGCGGGGTGTTAGGGGGCGCCGAGCAGTTCTTC	CASGVLGGAEQFF
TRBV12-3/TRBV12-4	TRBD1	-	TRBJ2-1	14	TGTGCCAGCAGTAAACAGGGGTCCTACAATGAGCAGTTCTTC	CASSKQGSYNEQFF
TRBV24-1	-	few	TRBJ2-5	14	TGTGCCACCAGTGGCGGGATGGGCCAGGGGACCCAGTACTTC	CATSGGMGQGTQYF
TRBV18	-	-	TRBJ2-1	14	TGTGCCAGCTCACCATTGAGCTCCTCCAATGAGCAGTTCTTC	CASSPLSSSNEQFF
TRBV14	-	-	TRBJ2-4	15	TGTGCCAGCAGCCAAGATTATCCAGGAACGGACATTCAGTACTTC	CASSQDYPGTDIQYF
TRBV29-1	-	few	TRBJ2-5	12	TGCAGCGTTAGCGAGTACCAAGAGACCCAGTACTTC	CSVSEYQETQYF
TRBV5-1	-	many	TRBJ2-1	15	TGCGCCAGCAGCTTGATTCCAAGCTCCTACAATGAGCAGTTCTTC	CASSLIPSSYNEQFF
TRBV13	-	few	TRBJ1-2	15	TGTGCCAGCAGCTTAGGTATACAGGTCCACTATGGCTACACCTTC	CASSLGIQVHYGYTF